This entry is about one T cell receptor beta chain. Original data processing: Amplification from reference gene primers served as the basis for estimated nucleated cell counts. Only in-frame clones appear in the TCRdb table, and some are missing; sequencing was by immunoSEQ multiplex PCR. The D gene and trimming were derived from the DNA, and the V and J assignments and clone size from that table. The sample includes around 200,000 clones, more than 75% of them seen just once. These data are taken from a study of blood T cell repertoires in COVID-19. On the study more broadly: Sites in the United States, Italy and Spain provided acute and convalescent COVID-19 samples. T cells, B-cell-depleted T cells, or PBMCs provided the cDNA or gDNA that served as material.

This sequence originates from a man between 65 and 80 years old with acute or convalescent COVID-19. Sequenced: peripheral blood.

DNA for the CDR3: TGTGCCAGCAGTGAACTCGGGACTGACTACGAGCAGTACTTC. As protein: CASSELGTDYEQYF. V usage is TRBV6-1 and J usage is TRBJ2-7; TRBD2 is a possible D gene (6 bases). The germline V gene encodes CDR1 MNHNS and CDR2 SASEGT. Deletions cut 2 bases from V and 3 bases from J, with 11 bases between. CDR3 length equals 14 residues.